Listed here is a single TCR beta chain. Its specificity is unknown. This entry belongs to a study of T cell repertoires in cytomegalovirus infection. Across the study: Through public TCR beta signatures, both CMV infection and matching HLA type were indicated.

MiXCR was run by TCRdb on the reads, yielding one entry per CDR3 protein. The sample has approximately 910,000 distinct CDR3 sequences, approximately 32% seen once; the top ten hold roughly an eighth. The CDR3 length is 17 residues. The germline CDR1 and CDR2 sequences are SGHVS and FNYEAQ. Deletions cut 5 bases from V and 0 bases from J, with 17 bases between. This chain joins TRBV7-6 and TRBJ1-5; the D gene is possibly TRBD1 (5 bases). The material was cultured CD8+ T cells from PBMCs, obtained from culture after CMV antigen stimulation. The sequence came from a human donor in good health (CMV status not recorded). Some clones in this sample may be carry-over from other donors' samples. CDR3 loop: CASSPSRAGDSNQPQHF. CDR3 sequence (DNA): TGTGCCAGCAGCCCTAGCAGGGCAGGAGATAGCAATCAGCCCCAGCATTTT.